Listed below are T cell receptor beta chains from one sample, sequenced in a study of T cell responses to AZD1222 COVID-19 vaccine. Produced via immunoSEQ multiplex PCR; TCRdb's table is partial and in-frame only. The sample lists 150,000 or so clones, 90% to 95% occurring once. The material sequenced was peripheral blood, taken 28 days after the second AZD1222 dose. These receptors originate from an adult who received the AZD1222 COVID-19 vaccine. The CDR3 runs from the conserved cysteine through the conserved F or W. D genes are given only for firm matches. Clone size is not always given. Where it is, it says once, few, many or a class for expanded clones.

abundance	len	v_gene	d_gene	j_gene	CDR3aa	CDR3nt
.	15	TRBV18	TRBD1	TRBJ1-1	CASSPPGGGYTEAFF	TGTGCCAGCTCACCACCGGGAGGGGGCTACACTGAAGCTTTCTTT
.	13	TRBV9	.	TRBJ2-3	CASSDESTDTQYF	TGTGCCAGCAGCGATGAGTCCACAGATACGCAGTATTTT
.	12	TRBV28	.	TRBJ2-2	CASRMGAGELFF	TGTGCCAGCAGAATGGGTGCCGGGGAGCTGTTTTTT
.	14	TRBV9	.	TRBJ1-1	CASSPEGGTTEAFF	TGTGCCAGCAGCCCCGAGGGAGGGACCACTGAAGCTTTCTTT
.	11	TRBV6-5	.	TRBJ2-1	CASSYGNEQFF	TGTGCCAGCAGTTACGGCAATGAGCAGTTCTTC
.	13	TRBV20-1	.	TRBJ1-3	CSATEGPGNTIYF	TGCAGTGCTACTGAGGGGCCTGGAAACACCATATATTTT
once	14	TRBV19	.	TRBJ1-1	CASSSLGGNTEAFF	TGTGCCAGTAGTAGCTTAGGAGGGAACACTGAAGCTTTCTTT
.	15	TRBV5-4	.	TRBJ1-1	CASSYLGGRFAEAFF	TGTGCCAGCAGTTACTTGGGGGGTAGGTTTGCTGAAGCTTTCTTT
.	12	TRBV19	.	TRBJ2-7	CASSIEGGQLDF	TGTGCCAGTAGTATAGAGGGGGGACAGCTGGACTTC
.	19	TRBV7-2	.	TRBJ2-2	CASSLEGRVIAARRRELFF	TGTGCCAGCAGCTTAGAGGGCAGGGTGATAGCGGCCCGGCGTAGGGAGCTGTTTTTT
once	15	TRBV19	.	TRBJ1-2	CASSIVTGDGYGYTF	TGTGCCAGTAGTATAGTTACGGGGGACGGCTATGGCTACACCTTC
.	13	TRBV19	.	TRBJ1-1	CASSMIGMEEAFF	TGTGCCAGTAGTATGATTGGTATGGAAGAAGCTTTCTTT
once	14	TRBV4-2	.	TRBJ1-1	CASSQNGAGYEAFF	TGTGCCAGCAGCCAAAACGGAGCTGGGTATGAAGCTTTCTTT
.	15	TRBV27	TRBD2	TRBJ2-1	CASSSPGLANNEQFF	TGTGCCAGCAGTTCCCCGGGACTAGCGAACAATGAGCAGTTCTTC
.	11	TRBV2	TRBD1	TRBJ2-7	CASRPGQGQYF	TGTGCCAGCAGGCCCGGACAGGGACAGTACTTC
.	15	TRBV5-4	TRBD2	TRBJ2-1	CASSLALAGNNEQFF	TGTGCCAGCAGCTTGGCACTAGCGGGCAACAATGAGCAGTTCTTC
.	15	TRBV28	TRBD1	TRBJ2-7	CASKKQGPAAYEQYF	TGTGCCAGCAAAAAACAGGGGCCAGCCGCCTACGAGCAGTACTTC
.	15	TRBV5-1	.	TRBJ2-7	CASSFGGTVDYEQYF	TGCGCCAGCAGCTTCGGCGGGACTGTTGATTACGAGCAGTACTTC
.	13	TRBV2	TRBD2	TRBJ2-3	CASSERETDTQYF	TGTGCCAGCTCCGAGCGGGAGACAGATACGCAGTATTTT
.	12	TRBV5-1	.	TRBJ2-3	CASSFQGDTQYF	TGCGCCAGCAGCTTCCAGGGGGATACGCAGTATTTT
.	11	TRBV29-1	.	TRBJ2-1	CSVGSAGEQFF	TGCAGCGTTGGTAGTGCGGGTGAGCAGTTCTTC
.	14	TRBV27	.	TRBJ2-7	CASSLMAYSYEQYF	TGTGCCAGCAGTTTAATGGCCTACTCCTACGAGCAGTACTTC
.	15	TRBV19	TRBD2	TRBJ2-7	CASSRGLAGVIEQYF	TGTGCCAGTAGTAGGGGACTAGCGGGCGTGATTGAGCAGTACTTC
.	16	TRBV4-1	TRBD1	TRBJ2-5	CASSQDSQGRAETQYF	TGCGCCAGCAGCCAAGATTCACAGGGGCGGGCAGAGACCCAGTACTTC
.	15	TRBV7-2	.	TRBJ1-2	CASSLGFAGAYGYTF	TGTGCCAGCAGCTTAGGATTCGCGGGGGCCTATGGCTACACCTTC
.	15	TRBV9	.	TRBJ2-6	CASSVGFSGANVLTF	TGTGCCAGCAGCGTAGGTTTCTCTGGGGCCAACGTCCTGACTTTC
.	17	TRBV27	.	TRBJ1-5	CASSLNSGTSSNQPQHF	TGTGCCAGCAGTTTAAATTCGGGGACGAGTAGCAATCAGCCCCAGCATTTT
once	13	TRBV28	.	TRBJ1-2	CASSVGVGYGYTF	TGTGCCAGCAGCGTTGGGGTTGGATATGGCTACACCTTC
.	14	TRBV7-3	.	TRBJ1-1	CASSLNRVNTEAFF	TGTGCCAGCAGCTTAAACAGGGTAAACACTGAAGCTTTCTTT
.	17	TRBV28	.	TRBJ1-5	CASSPGTQYESNQPQHF	TGTGCCAGCAGCCCCGGGACCCAGTACGAAAGCAATCAGCCCCAGCATTTT
.	14	TRBV6-5	.	TRBJ2-7	CASTEPGPNRKQYF	TGTGCCAGCACCGAGCCCGGCCCCAATAGAAAGCAGTACTTC
.	14	TRBV28	TRBD1	TRBJ2-7	CASKPGTGAYEQYF	TGTGCCAGCAAACCCGGGACAGGGGCCTACGAGCAGTACTTC
.	15	TRBV6-5	.	TRBJ2-1	CASRAQGGSYNEQFF	TGTGCCAGCAGAGCCCAGGGTGGGTCCTACAATGAGCAGTTCTTC
.	13	TRBV7-2	.	TRBJ1-4	CASSLGRGEKLFF	TGTGCCAGCAGCTTGGGCAGAGGAGAAAAACTGTTTTTT
.	16	TRBV5-6	.	TRBJ1-2	CASSLPGSDRVGGYTF	TGTGCCAGCAGCTTGCCCGGCTCGGACAGAGTGGGTGGCTACACCTTC
.	16	TRBV30	TRBD2	TRBJ2-1	CAFRFAAGGSRSEQFF	TGTGCCTTCCGATTTGCAGCGGGAGGATCCAGGTCTGAGCAGTTCTTC
.	14	TRBV13	.	TRBJ2-7	CASSLAGRGHEQYF	TGTGCCAGCAGCTTAGCCGGCAGGGGACACGAGCAGTACTTC
.	14	TRBV19	.	TRBJ1-2	CASSIGGTIYGYTF	TGTGCCAGTAGTATTGGGGGGACAATCTATGGCTACACCTTC
.	11	TRBV2	.	TRBJ2-7	CASSHDYEQYF	TGTGCCAGCAGTCACGACTACGAGCAGTACTTC
.	14	TRBV2	.	TRBJ1-2	CASSASGTYYGYTF	TGTGCCAGCAGCGCCTCCGGGACCTACTATGGCTACACCTTC
.	14	TRBV27	.	TRBJ1-1	CASSLARGSTEAFF	TGTGCCAGCAGTTTAGCCAGGGGTTCCACTGAAGCTTTCTTT
.	15	TRBV27	TRBD1	TRBJ1-5	CASSLSPTGWEPQHF	TGTGCCAGCAGTTTATCCCCGACAGGGTGGGAGCCCCAGCATTTT
.	19	TRBV30	.	TRBJ1-3	CAWSVWGVEVGRHGNTIYF	TGTGCCTGGAGTGTATGGGGGGTCGAGGTTGGAAGACATGGAAACACCATATATTTT
.	15	TRBV5-6	.	TRBJ2-1	CASSPGHSTYNEQFF	TGTGCCAGCAGCCCAGGACATTCCACCTACAATGAGCAGTTCTTC
.	19	TRBV7-9	TRBD2	TRBJ2-1	CASSFGAGVRQSSYNEQFF	TGTGCCAGCAGCTTTGGAGCGGGAGTCCGCCAGAGCTCCTACAATGAGCAGTTCTTC
.	15	TRBV9	.	TRBJ1-3	CASSPWRTSGNTIYF	TGTGCCAGCAGCCCGTGGCGGACTTCTGGAAACACCATATATTTT
.	11	TRBV12-3/TRBV12-4	.	TRBJ1-2	CASGPDYGYTF	TGTGCCAGTGGACCGGACTATGGCTACACCTTC
.	16	TRBV18	.	TRBJ1-1	CASSPVAQGTNTEAFF	TGTGCCAGCTCACCAGTAGCACAGGGAACGAACACTGAAGCTTTCTTT
.	14	TRBV6-2/TRBV6-3	.	TRBJ1-2	CASSYGLGVYGYTF	TGTGCCAGCAGTTACGGCTTAGGGGTCTATGGCTACACCTTC
.	17	TRBV4-1	.	TRBJ1-5	CASSPGPFTYSNQPQHF	TGCGCCAGCAGTCCGGGCCCTTTTACATATAGCAATCAGCCCCAGCATTTT
.	13	TRBV9	.	TRBJ1-1	CASSTRGNTEAFF	TGTGCCAGCAGCACTAGAGGGAACACTGAAGCTTTCTTT
.	16	TRBV6-2/TRBV6-3	TRBD2	TRBJ2-1	CASSRLAGGNYNEQFF	TGTGCCAGCAGCAGACTAGCGGGAGGGAACTACAATGAGCAGTTCTTC
.	15	TRBV30	.	TRBJ1-5	CAWSVDSLSNQPQHF	TGTGCCTGGAGTGTAGATTCCCTTAGCAATCAGCCCCAGCATTTT
.	13	TRBV28	.	TRBJ1-2	CASSLGVPHGYTF	TGTGCCAGCAGTTTGGGGGTTCCCCATGGCTACACCTTC
.	17	TRBV12-5	.	TRBJ2-3	CASGLSLGTGVGDTQYF	TGTGCTAGTGGTTTGTCTCTTGGAACGGGAGTAGGAGATACGCAGTATTTT